This TCR beta chain was found in a study of patients and donors after allogeneic stem cell transplantation. Trimming pared 3 bases from V and 0 bases from J, leaving 8 bases between. CDR3 length: 14 amino acids. The V gene's germline CDR1 is SQVTM and CDR2 ANQGSEA. MiXCR, run by TCRdb on the RT-PCR reads, gives a single entry per CDR3 protein. The sample yields hundreds of thousands of distinct CDR3 sequences, 16% seen once. The chain recombines TRBV29-1 with TRBJ1-4; D is unclear. This receptor was obtained from a human donor who was either an allogeneic HSCT recipient or a stem cell or donor lymphocyte infusion donor (not recorded which). It is not recorded whose cells these are; they may come from a transplant donor. Sequencing was done on a sample of blood, either unsorted or a sorted T cell fraction (not recorded which). The chain's CDR3 is CSVERHPTNEKLFF. Written as DNA, the CDR3 is TGCAGCGTTGAGAGGCATCCAACTAATGAAAAACTGTTTTTT.